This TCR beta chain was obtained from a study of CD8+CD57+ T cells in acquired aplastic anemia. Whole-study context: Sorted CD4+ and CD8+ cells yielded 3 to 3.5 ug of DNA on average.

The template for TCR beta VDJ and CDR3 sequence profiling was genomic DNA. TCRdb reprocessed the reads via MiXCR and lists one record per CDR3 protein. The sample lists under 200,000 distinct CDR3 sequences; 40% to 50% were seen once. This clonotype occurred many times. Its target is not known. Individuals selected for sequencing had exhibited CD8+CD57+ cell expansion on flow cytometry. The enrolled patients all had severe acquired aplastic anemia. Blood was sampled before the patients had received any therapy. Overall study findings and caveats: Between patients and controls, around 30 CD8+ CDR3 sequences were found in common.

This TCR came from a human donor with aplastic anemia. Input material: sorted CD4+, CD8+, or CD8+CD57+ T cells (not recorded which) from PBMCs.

This CDR3 reads CSARGWASGPYNEQFF. DNA of the CDR3: TGCAGTGCTAGAGGTTGGGCTAGCGGCCCCTACAATGAGCAGTTCTTC. The chain combines TRBV20-1 with TRBJ2-1; 7 bases line up with TRBD2. Per the germline V gene, CDR1 is DFQATT and CDR2 is SNEGSKA (reference sequence). The CDR3 contains 16 residues. J was trimmed by 2 bases and V by 1 base; bases with no gene match: 8.